The clone carrying this T cell receptor beta chain was counted many times. This specimen comes from a study of low-dose radiotherapy and immunotherapy resistance in tumors. Study information: Cohort 2's total reached 13 Gy over 26 weeks, at 1 Gy per fraction every two weeks.

Both TCRalpha and TCRbeta chains were reverse transcribed with V-gene-specific primers. TCRs were amplified for around 21 PCR cycles with a constant-region primer and V-primer adapter. MiXCR, run by TCRdb on the reads, gives a single entry per CDR3 protein. The table shows about 35,000 distinct CDR3 sequences, with less than 25% occurring only once. Time point indicated: after trial treatment. The treatment denotes: LDRT plus nivolumab, ipilimumab, low-dose cyclophosphamide and aspirin (RACIN trial). Donors received a regimen that comprised nivolumab, ipilimumab, aspirin, low-dose cyclophosphamide and low-dose radiotherapy. Patients who could take part had advanced solid tumors with no tumor-infiltrating lymphocytes. This CDR3 spans 13 amino acids. The V and J ends lost 7 bases and 6 bases respectively, with 13 bases between them. Germline V gene lookup returns CDR1 MNHNS and CDR2 SASEGT.

The sample here was PBMCs, taken after low-dose radiotherapy plus immunotherapy. The receptor was derived from a female donor with ovarian cancer. The V gene is TRBV6-1, the J gene TRBJ1-5; D call uncertain. CDR3 bases: TGTGCCAGCACGGTCAGCCTGGTTCAGCCCCAGCATTTT. Amino acids: CASTVSLVQPQHF.